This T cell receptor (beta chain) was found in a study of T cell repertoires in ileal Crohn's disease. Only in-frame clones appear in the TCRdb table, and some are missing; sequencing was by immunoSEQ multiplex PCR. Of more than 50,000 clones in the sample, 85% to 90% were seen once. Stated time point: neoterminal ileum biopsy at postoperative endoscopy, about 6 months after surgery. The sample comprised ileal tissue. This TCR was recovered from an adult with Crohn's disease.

This chain's CDR3 is CASSEHRDRETQYF. The CDR3 DNA reads TGCGCCAGCAGTGAGCACAGGGATCGGGAGACCCAGTACTTC. The gene calls are TRBV10-2 and TRBJ2-5; the D gene is possibly TRBD1 (6 bases). Germline V gene data show CDR1 as WSHSY and CDR2 as SAAADI. V lost 2 bases to trimming and J lost 5 bases, with 12 bases between them. The CDR3 is 14 amino acids.